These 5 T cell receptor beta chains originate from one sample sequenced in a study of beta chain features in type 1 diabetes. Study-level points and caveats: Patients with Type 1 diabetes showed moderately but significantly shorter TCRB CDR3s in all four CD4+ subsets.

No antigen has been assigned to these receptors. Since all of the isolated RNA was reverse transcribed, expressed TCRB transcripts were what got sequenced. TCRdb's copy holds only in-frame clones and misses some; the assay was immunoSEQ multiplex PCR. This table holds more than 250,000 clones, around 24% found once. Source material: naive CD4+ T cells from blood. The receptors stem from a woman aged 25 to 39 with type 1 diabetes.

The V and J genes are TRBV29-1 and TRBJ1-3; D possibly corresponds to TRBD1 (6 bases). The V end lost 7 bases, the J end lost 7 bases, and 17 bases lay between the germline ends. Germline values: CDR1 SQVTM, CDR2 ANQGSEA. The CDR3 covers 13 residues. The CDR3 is CSAGTRLSNTIYF. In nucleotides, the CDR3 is TGCAGCGCCGGGACACGCTTGTCGAACACCATATATTTT.

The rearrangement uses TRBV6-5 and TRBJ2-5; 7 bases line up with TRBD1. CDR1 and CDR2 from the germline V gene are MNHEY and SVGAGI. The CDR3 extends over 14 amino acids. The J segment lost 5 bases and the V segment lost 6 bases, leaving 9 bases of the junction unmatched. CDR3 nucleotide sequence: TGTGCCAGCAGCCCCCCGAGGGGGCTGGAGACCCAGTACTTC. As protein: CASSPPRGLETQYF.

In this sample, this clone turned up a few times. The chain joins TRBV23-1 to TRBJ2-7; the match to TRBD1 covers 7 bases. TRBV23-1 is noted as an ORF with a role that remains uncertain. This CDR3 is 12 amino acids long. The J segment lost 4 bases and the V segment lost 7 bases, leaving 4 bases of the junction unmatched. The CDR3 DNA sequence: TGCGCCAGCAAGGGGACAGAGTACGAGCAGTACTTC. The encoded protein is CASKGTEYEQYF.

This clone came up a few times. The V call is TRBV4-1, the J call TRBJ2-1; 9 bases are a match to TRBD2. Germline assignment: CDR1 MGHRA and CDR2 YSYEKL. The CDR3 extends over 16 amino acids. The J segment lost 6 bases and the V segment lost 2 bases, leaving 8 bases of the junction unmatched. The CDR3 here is CASSQSSGTALNEQFF. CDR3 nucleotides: TGCGCCAGCAGCCAATCTAGCGGGACCGCCCTCAATGAGCAGTTCTTC.

CDR3 sequence: CASSLVLAGLYNEQFF. The CDR3 nucleotides are TGTGCCAGCAGTTTAGTACTAGCGGGCCTATACAATGAGCAGTTCTTC. The J gene is TRBJ2-1, the V gene TRBV27; 9 bases fit TRBD2. This CDR3 has 16 amino acids. CDR1 MNHEY and CDR2 SMNVEV come from the germline V gene (reference sequence). J was trimmed by 4 bases and V by 2 bases; bases with no gene match: 6.